This T cell receptor (beta chain) was documented in a study of shared clonotypes between healthy human individuals. Template for every sorted-subset replicate PCR totaled around 200 ng DNA, 25,000 to 35,000 T cell genomes. TCRdb keeps only in-frame clones here, not all; method: immunoSEQ multiplex PCR. The table has approximately 2,200,000 clones, 85% to 95% seen once. For this clone: What it binds is unknown.

This CDR3 has 15 residues. The germline CDR1 and CDR2 sequences are MNHNY and SVGAGI (reference sequence). V lost 4 bases and J 0 bases, leaving 10 bases between the germline ends. Study observations and caveats: Naive subsets tended to show greater estimated richness than memory subsets.

Selected positively for CCR7 and CD45RO-negative, naive CD8 cells excluded terminally differentiated effector memory CD45RA+ cells. This receptor was identified in a young man in good health. Some clones in this sample may be carry-over from other donors' samples. Input material: naive CD8+ T cells from PBMCs. The V call is TRBV6-6, the J call TRBJ2-1; D unresolved. CDR3 bases: TGTGCCAGCAGTTTTGAAGAGAGCTCCTACAATGAGCAGTTCTTC. Its translation: CASSFEESSYNEQFF.